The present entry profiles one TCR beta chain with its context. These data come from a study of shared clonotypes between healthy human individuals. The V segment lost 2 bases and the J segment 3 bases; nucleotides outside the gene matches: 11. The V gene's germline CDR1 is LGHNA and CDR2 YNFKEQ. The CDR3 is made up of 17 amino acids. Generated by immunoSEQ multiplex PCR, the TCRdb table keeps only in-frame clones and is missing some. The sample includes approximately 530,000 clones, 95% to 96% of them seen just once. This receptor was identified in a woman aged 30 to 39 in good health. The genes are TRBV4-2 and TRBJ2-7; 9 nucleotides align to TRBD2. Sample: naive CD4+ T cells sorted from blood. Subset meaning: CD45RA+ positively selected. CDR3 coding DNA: TGTGCCAGCAGCCAATCCGCTAGCGGGATGGGGGGCTACGAGCAGTACTTC. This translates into CASSQSASGMGGYEQYF.